The 28 T cell receptor beta chains given below trace back to one sample, sequenced in a study of cytotoxic CD8 clonotypes in ibrutinib-treated CLL. Measured with immunoSEQ multiplex PCR; TCRdb has only the in-frame clones, and not every one. The sample holds 75,000 to 90,000 clones, over 80% seen once. The sequences come from PBMCs, collected after 24 months of ibrutinib treatment. The receptors originated from a human donor with chronic lymphocytic leukemia.

The V and J genes are TRBV6-6 and TRBJ2-3; no firm D call. CDR1 is MNHNY and CDR2 is SVGAGI in the germline V gene (reference sequence). Trimming shortened V by 7 bases and J by 0 bases, and 14 bases separated the two germline ends. The CDR3 loop spans 15 amino acids. This CDR3 is CASTSRSASTDTQYF. The CDR3 nucleotides are TGTGCCAGCACCTCCCGATCTGCTAGCACAGATACGCAGTATTTT.

The chain has TRBV5-4 and TRBJ2-7; 7 bases agree with TRBD2. The CDR3 runs 15 residues. CDR1 SGHNT and CDR2 YYREEE come from the germline V gene (reference sequence). The junction had 8 bases not matched to a gene; V was cut back by 0 bases and J by 5 bases. The CDR3 coding sequence is TGTGCCAGCAGCTTGGGGCTAGCGGTTCCAGACGAGCAGTACTTC. It yields the protein CASSLGLAVPDEQYF.

The V and J genes are TRBV29-1 and TRBJ2-7, with 11 bases matching TRBD1. Unmatched junction bases numbered 19, after V lost 6 bases and J lost 3 bases. The CDR3 has 18 amino acids. CDR1 SQVTM and CDR2 ANQGSEA come from the germline V gene. CDR3 DNA sequence: TGCAGCGTGCTCCACTGGACAGGGGGCGGGGGTCGGGGCTACGAGCAGTACTTC. Amino acid sequence: CSVLHWTGGGGRGYEQYF.

In its sample, this clone ranks as medium-sized (0.01 to 0.1%). This sequence joins TRBV6-5 and TRBJ2-1, with D tentatively TRBD1 or TRBD2 (5 bases each). Trimming pared 6 bases from V and 2 bases from J, leaving 14 bases between. This CDR3 is 15 amino acids long. Germline V gene data show CDR1 as MNHEY and CDR2 as SVGAGI. The CDR3 coding sequence is TGTGCCAGCAGACAAACTGAGGGGACCTACAATGAGCAGTTCTTC. It specifies CASRQTEGTYNEQFF.

This clone is a singleton in its sample. The chain joins TRBV6-1 to TRBJ1-6; D is undetermined. There are 13 residues in the CDR3. V lost 6 bases and J lost 6, with 9 bases in between. The V gene's germline CDR1 is MNHNS and CDR2 SASEGT. CDR3 sequence reads: CASRTSLNSPLHF. CDR3 sequence (DNA): TGTGCCAGCAGAACTTCACTTAATTCACCCCTCCACTTT.

This chain links TRBV19 with TRBJ1-2, with D tentatively TRBD1 (5 bases). This CDR3 region has 17 residues. In germline, CDR1 is LNHDA, CDR2 SQIVND (reference sequence). The ends were cut back, 2 bases at V and 1 base at J, with 17 bases in the middle. CDR3 in amino acids: CASSIKPGTGNNYGYTF. CDR3 DNA sequence: TGTGCCAGTAGTATAAAACCCGGGACGGGGAATAACTATGGCTACACCTTC.

The rearrangement joins TRBV6-1 to TRBJ2-3; tentatively, D is TRBD1 or TRBD2 (5 bases each). The CDR3 length is 15 residues. Germline CDR1 and CDR2: MNHNS and SASEGT. V lost 8 bases, J lost 2 bases, and 17 bases lay in between. As DNA, the CDR3 is TGTGCCAGCTCTCAACAACGGGGCTACACAGATACGCAGTATTTT. It yields the protein CASSQQRGYTDTQYF.

J is TRBJ2-1 and V is TRBV5-6; D is perhaps TRBD1 or TRBD2 (5 bases each). V was cut by 7 bases and J by 0 bases, with 14 bases left in between. Germline CDR1 SGHDT, CDR2 YYEEEE. This CDR3 has 15 amino acids. Here the CDR3 reads CASSTGPSSYNEQFF. CDR3 nucleotide sequence: TGTGCCAGCTCGACGGGACCGAGCTCCTACAATGAGCAGTTCTTC.

This chain connects TRBV5-6 to TRBJ2-5; D is ambiguous. The V and J ends lost 4 bases and 2 bases respectively, with 18 bases between them. Germline assignment: CDR1 SGHDT and CDR2 YYEEEE. The CDR3 totals 16 residues. This CDR3 reads CASSPPRVVGQETQYF. In nucleotides, the CDR3 is TGTGCCAGCAGCCCCCCCCGGGTAGTGGGGCAAGAGACCCAGTACTTC. The full variable domain, with the rest looked up from reference TRBV5-6 and TRBJ2-5, is DAGVTQSPTHLIKTRGQQVTLRCSPKSGHDTVSWYQQALGQGPQFIFQYYEEEERQRGNFPDRFSGHQFPNYSSELNVNALLLGDSALYLCASSPPRVVGQETQYFGPGTRLLVL.

This clone came up a few times. The rearrangement uses TRBV18 and TRBJ2-7, with D maybe TRBD1 (6 bases). The CDR3 has 14 residues. The germline CDR1 and CDR2 sequences are KGHSH and LQKENI. Trimming took off 0 bases at V and 8 bases at J, with 14 bases between the two ends. CDR3 region: CASSPPGQPSQQYF. CDR3 nucleotide sequence: TGTGCCAGCTCACCACCAGGACAGCCTTCGCAGCAGTACTTC.

The V call is TRBV15, the J call TRBJ2-3; D call uncertain. Between the trimmed V and J ends, which lost 1 base and 1 base, there was a span of 12 bases. The CDR3 consists of 16 residues. CDR1 and CDR2 (germline): LNHNV, YYDKDF (reference sequence). The CDR3 DNA follows: TGTGCCACCAGCAGAGTCCTGGAAAAGCGCACAGATACGCAGTATTTT. Amino acid sequence: CATSRVLEKRTDTQYF.

The chain has TRBV6-5 and TRBJ1-5; D unclear. The CDR3 loop spans 11 amino acids. V was cut by 5 bases and J by 6 bases, with 5 bases left in between. Germline V CDR1 and CDR2: MNHEY, SVGAGI. CDR3 DNA: TGTGCCAGCAGTGAATTTCAGCCCCAGCATTTT. Amino acid sequence: CASSEFQPQHF.

This clone occurred once. The chain carries TRBV5-1 and TRBJ2-1; 11 positions match TRBD2. V gave up 1 base and J gave up 2 bases; unmatched junction bases: 17. Looked up from germline, CDR1 is SGHRS and CDR2 is YFSETQ. The CDR3 length is 21 residues. The CDR3 loop reads CASSLSSPSGRTSLPYNEQFF. The CDR3 nucleotides read TGCGCCAGCAGCTTGAGCTCGCCTAGCGGGAGGACCTCACTGCCCTACAATGAGCAGTTCTTC.

This chain uses TRBV18 with TRBJ2-7; TRBD1 aligns across 8 bases. Germline V gene sequence: CDR1 KGHSH, CDR2 LQKENI. This CDR3 region has 18 residues. Losses at the gene ends were 3 bases for V and 6 bases for J; bases not matched to a gene: 19. CDR3 sequence reads: CASSPIKAGGSHTGEQYF. The DNA of the CDR3 is TGTGCCAGCTCACCGATTAAGGCAGGGGGCTCCCATACAGGCGAGCAGTACTTC.

The gene calls are TRBV6-1 and TRBJ1-1, with D tentatively TRBD1 (5 bases). Trimming shortened V by 3 bases and J by 4 bases, and 18 bases separated the two germline ends. Per germline, CDR1 MNHNS and CDR2 SASEGT. CDR3 length equals 16 residues. Here the CDR3 DNA reads TGTGCCAGCAGTGATATCAGGGAAGGGGAAGGCACTGAAGCTTTCTTT. Translation: CASSDIREGEGTEAFF.

The J gene is TRBJ2-1, the V gene TRBV2; D possibly corresponds to TRBD2 (5 bases). Germline assignment: CDR1 SNHLY and CDR2 FYNNEI. The CDR3 is 14 residues long. Trimming took 4 bases from V and 6 from J, leaving 13 bases between them. DNA of the CDR3: TGTGCCAGCAGTGTAGCGCCGAGGAGCAATGAGCAGTTCTTC. Its translation is CASSVAPRSNEQFF.

The chain joins TRBV7-2 to TRBJ2-7; 7 nucleotides line up with TRBD2. This CDR3 has 15 amino acids. V lost 4 bases to trimming and J lost 5 bases; unmatched junction nucleotides: 11. The V gene's germline CDR1 is SGHTA and CDR2 FQGNSA. This chain's CDR3 is CASSSPGLRLHEQYF. The CDR3 coding sequence is TGTGCCAGCAGCTCCCCGGGACTACGTTTGCACGAGCAGTACTTC.

On this clone: This specimen includes other DNA sequences encoding the same CDR3. The CDR3 sequence: CASSLDSGSYNEQFF. The CDR3, as DNA: TGTGCCAGCAGCTTAGACAGCGGGTCCTACAATGAGCAGTTCTTC. The V and J genes are TRBV7-2 and TRBJ2-1; tentatively, D is TRBD2 (6 bases). V was cut by 1 base and J by 1 base, with 8 bases left in between. CDR3 length equals 15 residues. Germline V CDR1 and CDR2: SGHTA, FQGNSA.

V gene TRBV7-2 combines with J gene TRBJ2-3; TRBD1 aligns across 8 bases. The CDR3 totals 15 residues. V dropped 4 bases and J dropped 2; count of bases not matched to a gene: 5. Germline loops: CDR1 SGHTA, CDR2 FQGNSA. This chain's CDR3 is CASSSTGVLTDTQYF. CDR3 in DNA: TGTGCCAGCAGCTCGACAGGGGTACTCACAGATACGCAGTATTTT.

V gene TRBV5-4 combines with J gene TRBJ1-3; D gene unclear. Germline CDR1 and CDR2: SGHNT and YYREEE (reference sequence). Between the trimmed V and J ends, which lost 0 bases and 8 bases, there was a span of 12 bases. The CDR3 extends over 14 amino acids. The CDR3 sequence is CASSLDRRLDTIYF. In DNA, the CDR3 is TGTGCCAGCAGCTTGGACCGGCGGCTGGACACCATATATTTT.

V usage is TRBV2 and J usage is TRBJ2-1; D might be TRBD1 (6 bases). CDR1 and CDR2 (germline): SNHLY, FYNNEI. Trimming removed 8 bases from V and 1 base from J, with 12 bases in between. This CDR3 has 14 amino acids. The CDR3 nucleotides read TGTGCCAGCTGTCGAGACAGGTCCTACAATGAGCAGTTCTTC. This codes for CASCRDRSYNEQFF. Combining the CDR3 with reference TRBV2 and TRBJ2-1 gives the whole variable domain EPEVTQTPSHQVTQMGQEVILRCVPISNHLYFYWYRQILGQKVEFLVSFYNNEISEKSEIFDDQFSVERPDGSNFTLKIRSTKLEDSAMYFCASCRDRSYNEQFFGPGTRLTVL.

V usage is TRBV6-1 and J usage is TRBJ2-7, with a tentative D call TRBD1 (5 bases). Deletions cut 4 bases from V and 2 bases from J, with 9 bases between. The CDR3 totals 13 residues. The germline V gene has CDR1 MNHNS and CDR2 SASEGT. The CDR3 DNA reads TGTGCCAGCAGTGTGGAGACAGCCTACGAGCAGTACTTC. It yields the protein CASSVETAYEQYF.

The V and J genes are TRBV2 and TRBJ2-1; TRBD2 agrees at 10 bases. V lost 4 bases, J lost 7 bases, and 10 bases stayed unmatched. Germline loops: CDR1 SNHLY, CDR2 FYNNEI. The CDR3 runs 16 residues. CDR3 region: CASSVLVAGGGNEQFF. DNA of the CDR3: TGTGCCAGCAGTGTCTTAGTAGCGGGAGGAGGAAATGAGCAGTTCTTC.

The chain links TRBV30 to TRBJ1-1; no reliable D call. Germline CDR1 GTSNPN, CDR2 SVGIG (reference sequence). The length of the CDR3 is 12 residues. Deletions cut 4 bases from V and 3 bases from J, with 9 bases between. This CDR3 is CAWTGRYTEAFF. In DNA, the CDR3 is TGTGCCTGGACCGGCCGCTACACTGAAGCTTTCTTT.

CDR3 bases: TGCGCCAGCAGCCAAGATTTCGGCGGTTTCTACGAGCAGTACTTC. Translating it yields CASSQDFGGFYEQYF. The chain joins TRBV4-1 to TRBJ2-7; D unresolved. Germline-derived CDR1 and CDR2 are MGHRA and YSYEKL. Trimming removed 0 bases at V and 3 bases at J, with 12 bases between. This CDR3 is 15 amino acids long.

The rearrangement links TRBV7-6 to TRBJ2-7; tentatively, D is TRBD2 (5 bases). The CDR3 length is 13 residues. Trimming shortened V by 4 bases and J by 7 bases, and 14 bases separated the two germline ends. Germline values: CDR1 SGHVS, CDR2 FNYEAQ. The CDR3 region has the DNA TGTGCCAGCAGCTCAGGTAGACCGGGGGAGCAGTACTTC. It codes for CASSSGRPGEQYF.

The chain carries TRBV25-1 and TRBJ2-7; D is perhaps TRBD1 or TRBD2 (5 bases each). Trimming cost V 6 bases and J 0 bases, with 15 bases left between them. The germline V gene encodes CDR1 MGHDK and CDR2 SYGVNS. The CDR3 spans 15 residues. CDR3 amino acids: CASRGAGIFSYEQYF. In nucleotides, the CDR3 is TGTGCCAGCAGGGGAGCAGGGATTTTCTCCTACGAGCAGTACTTC.

The chain recombines TRBV7-3 with TRBJ2-7; tentatively, D is TRBD1 or TRBD2 (5 bases each). The length of the CDR3 is 13 residues. Germline V CDR1 and CDR2: SGHTA, FQGTGA. V lost 3 bases, J lost 0 bases, and 6 bases lay in between. This CDR3 reads CASSLGPSYEQYF. CDR3 nucleotides: TGTGCCAGCAGCTTGGGACCCTCCTACGAGCAGTACTTC. Full variable domain (remainder filled in from reference TRBV7-3 and TRBJ2-7): GAGVSQTPSNKVTEKGKYVELRCDPISGHTALYWYRQSLGQGPEFLIYFQGTGAADDSGLPNDRFFAVRPEGSVSTLKIQRTERGDSAVYLCASSLGPSYEQYFGPGTRLTVT.